The 28 T cell receptor beta chains below come from one sample, sequenced in a study of shared clonotypes between healthy human individuals. Profiled with immunoSEQ multiplex PCR; TCRdb holds only in-frame clones, not every one. Of around 1.1 million clones in the sample, 77% were seen once. The sample consisted of memory CD4+ T cells from PBMCs. Subset here: CD45RA-negative fraction. The source of these receptors is a man aged 18 to 30 in good health. Some clones in this sample may be carry-over from other donors' samples.

The chain joins TRBV15 to TRBJ2-1, with 9 positions matching TRBD2. The trim removed 0 bases at V and 4 bases at J, leaving 10 bases unmatched. Germline lookup yields CDR1 LNHNV and CDR2 YYDKDF (reference sequence). The CDR3 is made up of 18 amino acids. The CDR3 loop is CATSREIVAGGSYNEQFF. The CDR3 nucleotides read TGTGCCACCAGCAGAGAAATCGTGGCGGGAGGGAGTTACAATGAGCAGTTCTTC.

The rearrangement links TRBV6-6 to TRBJ1-1, with D unresolved. The length of the CDR3 is 13 residues. Looked up from germline, CDR1 is MNHNY and CDR2 is SVGAGI (reference sequence). With 2 bases removed from V and 3 bases from J, the gap between germline ends came to 7 bases. The CDR3 spells CASSYRVYTEAFF. The CDR3 nucleotides read TGTGCCAGCAGTTACAGGGTTTACACTGAAGCTTTCTTT.

Comments on this clone: The same CDR3 also results from other DNA sequences found in this sample. The gene calls are TRBV5-4 and TRBJ1-2; D gene ambiguous. Germline CDR1 SGHNT, CDR2 YYREEE (reference sequence). V was clipped by 4 bases and J by 4 bases, with 11 bases between them. The CDR3 covers 13 residues. CDR3 sequence: CASSPGGTYGYTF. In DNA form, the CDR3 reads TGTGCCAGCAGCCCCGGTGGAACCTATGGCTACACCTTC.

The rearrangement uses TRBV5-1 and TRBJ1-2; 10 nucleotides line up with TRBD1. The ends lost 4 bases at V and 7 bases at J; junction bases unmatched: 7. The CDR3 is 14 residues long. Germline-derived CDR1 and CDR2 are SGHRS and YFSETQ. CDR3 amino acids: CASSIGTGDGGYTF. For the CDR3, the DNA is TGCGCCAGCAGCATCGGGACAGGGGACGGTGGCTACACCTTC.

The rearrangement uses TRBV27 and TRBJ1-4; unclear D gene. This CDR3 has 12 residues. Germline-derived CDR1 and CDR2 are MNHEY and SMNVEV (reference sequence). Trimming took off 10 bases at V and 8 bases at J, with 14 bases between the two ends. CDR3 in amino acids: CATGGLGEKLFF. The CDR3 coding sequence is TGTGCCACGGGTGGCCTTGGGGAAAAACTGTTTTTT.

The chain combines TRBV21-1 with TRBJ2-7; TRBD2, the table's D call, was not compared with the DNA. TRBV21-1 is shown as a pseudogene. The CDR3 is made up of 15 amino acids. The DNA for the CDR3 is TGTGCCAGCAGCGAACTAGCGGGGGGACTCTACGAGCAGTACTTC. Protein: CASSELAGGLYEQYF.

The chain employs TRBV5-1 and TRBJ2-1; no firm D call. This CDR3 is 15 amino acids long. V was trimmed by 0 bases and J by 5 bases, leaving 12 bases between them. The germline V gene has CDR1 SGHRS and CDR2 YFSETQ. CDR3 coding DNA: TGCGCCAGCAGCTTGGACGGCTATACAAACAATGAGCAGTTCTTC. Translation gives CASSLDGYTNNEQFF.

The genes are TRBV5-1 and TRBJ2-7; D possibly corresponds to TRBD1 (6 bases). Germline V CDR1 and CDR2: SGHRS, YFSETQ. This CDR3 comprises 14 residues. Trimming stripped 4 bases from V and 2 bases from J, with 13 bases between. In nucleotides, the CDR3 is TGCGCCAGCAGCGGGGGACCAGGGGCCTACGAGCAGTACTTC. It is translated as CASSGGPGAYEQYF.

The V and J genes are TRBV28 and TRBJ2-5; TRBD2 aligns across 9 bases. CDR1 MDHEN and CDR2 SYDVKM come from the germline V gene. The CDR3 extends over 13 amino acids. The trim removed 5 bases at V and 10 bases at J, leaving 8 bases unmatched. CDR3 nucleotides: TGTGCCAGCAGTCTCCTAGCGGGGTGGAGCCAGTACTTC. Translation gives CASSLLAGWSQYF.

J is TRBJ2-3 and V is TRBV14; 7 nucleotides align to TRBD2. Unmatched junction bases numbered 6, after V lost 8 bases and J lost 1 base. Germline V CDR1 and CDR2: SGHDN, FVKESK. The CDR3 extends over 14 amino acids. The CDR3 sequence: CASGSGMRTDTQYF. The CDR3 bases are TGTGCCAGCGGGAGCGGGATGCGCACAGATACGCAGTATTTT. Full variable domain (rest looked up from reference TRBV14 and TRBJ2-3): EAGVTQFPSHSVIEKGQTVTLRCDPISGHDNLYWYRRVMGKEIKFLLHFVKESKQDESGMPNNRFLAERTGGTYSTLKVQPAELEDSGVYFCASGSGMRTDTQYFGPGTRLTVL.

In this sample, this clone turned up a few times. The chain employs TRBV28 and TRBJ2-4, with D perhaps TRBD2 (6 bases). This CDR3 comprises 14 residues. Germline V gene data show CDR1 as MDHEN and CDR2 as SYDVKM. V was cut by 6 bases and J by 3 bases, with 12 bases left in between. The CDR3 loop reads CASRGEEGKNIQYF. CDR3 nucleotides: TGTGCCAGCAGGGGAGAGGAGGGCAAAAACATTCAGTACTTC.

The CDR3 reads CASSPSQGASGNTIYF. CDR3 sequence (DNA): TGTGCCAGCTCACCTTCACAGGGGGCTAGTGGAAACACCATATATTTT. The chain uses TRBV18 and TRBJ1-3; 9 bases map to TRBD1. V lost 3 bases to trimming and J lost 3 bases; unmatched junction nucleotides: 6. Germline assignment: CDR1 KGHSH and CDR2 LQKENI. The CDR3 totals 16 residues.

CDR3 sequence: CASRLRDPRNEQFF. The DNA for the CDR3 is TGTGCCAGCAGGTTGAGGGACCCTCGAAATGAGCAGTTCTTC. This chain links TRBV6-6 with TRBJ2-1; D is perhaps TRBD1 or TRBD2 (5 bases each). With 6 bases removed from V and 7 bases from J, the gap between germline ends came to 16 bases. The CDR3 covers 14 residues. From germline, CDR1 is MNHNY and CDR2 SVGAGI (reference sequence).

The gene calls are TRBV27 and TRBJ1-5; 7 bases are shared with TRBD1. In germline, CDR1 is MNHEY, CDR2 SMNVEV (reference sequence). The CDR3 runs 13 residues. J lost 7 bases, V lost 4 bases, and 4 bases had no gene match. This chain's CDR3 is CASSYQGGQPQHF. The CDR3 DNA sequence: TGTGCCAGCAGTTACCAGGGGGGCCAGCCCCAGCATTTT.

This clone was found a few times. This rearrangement joins TRBV15 to TRBJ2-2; 14 nucleotides align to TRBD2. The V gene's germline CDR1 is LNHNV and CDR2 YYDKDF (reference sequence). V dropped 1 base and J dropped 7; count of bases not matched to a gene: 8. The CDR3 covers 18 residues. CDR3 region: CATSRALGLAGGGGELFF. CDR3 nucleotides: TGTGCCACCAGCAGAGCGCTCGGACTAGCGGGAGGTGGCGGGGAGCTGTTTTTT.

The rearrangement uses TRBV28 and TRBJ2-5, with D uncertain. This CDR3 has 12 residues. CDR1 and CDR2 (germline): MDHEN, SYDVKM. The V and J ends lost 4 bases and 6 bases respectively, with 9 bases between them. This CDR3 reads CASSSPRKTQYF. Written as DNA, the CDR3 is TGTGCCAGCAGTTCCCCGAGGAAGACCCAGTACTTC.

The chain combines TRBV5-1 with TRBJ1-4, with 7 positions matching TRBD1. CDR1 is SGHRS and CDR2 is YFSETQ in the germline V gene. This CDR3 has 17 amino acids. Trimming at V came to 4 bases and at J to 0 bases, leaving 9 bases not matched to a gene. The DNA of the CDR3 is TGCGCCAGCAGCGGGCTCGGGACAGCCTCAACTAATGAAAAACTGTTTTTT. This encodes CASSGLGTASTNEKLFF.

Only a few counts were recorded for this clone. The V and J genes are TRBV5-1 and TRBJ2-5, with D possibly TRBD2 on 7 matching bases. CDR3 size: 13 residues. With 5 bases removed from V and 5 bases from J, the gap between germline ends came to 13 bases. The germline gives CDR1 SGHRS, CDR2 YFSETQ. This CDR3 is CASSGGAQETQYF. The CDR3 nucleotides are TGCGCCAGCAGTGGGGGGGCGCAGGAGACCCAGTACTTC.

The genes are TRBV7-8 and TRBJ2-7, with 10 bases identical to TRBD1. The length of the CDR3 is 16 residues. The V segment lost 1 base and the J segment 4 bases; nucleotides outside the gene matches: 7. Germline-derived CDR1 and CDR2 are SGHVS and FQNEAQ. The CDR3 protein is CASSLGGQGIGYEQYF. The CDR3 DNA reads TGTGCCAGCAGCTTAGGGGGACAGGGGATAGGATACGAGCAGTACTTC.

The gene calls are TRBV4-1 and TRBJ2-3, with D perhaps TRBD1 or TRBD2 (5 bases each). This CDR3 is built from 14 residues. Trimming took off 7 bases at V and 3 bases at J, with 14 bases between the two ends. Germline CDR1 is MGHRA and CDR2 is YSYEKL. CDR3 protein: CASKSGWGTDTQYF. DNA of the CDR3: TGCGCCAGCAAAAGCGGTTGGGGGACAGATACGCAGTATTTT.

The chain carries TRBV5-1 and TRBJ2-2; unclear D gene. The CDR3 runs to 14 residues. Germline CDR1 is SGHRS and CDR2 is YFSETQ. Trimming cost V 5 bases and J 5 bases, with 13 bases left between them. The CDR3, as DNA: TGCGCCAGCAGTCTTGGCGATGGTACCGGGGAGCTGTTTTTT. Translation gives CASSLGDGTGELFF. The variable domain in full, completed from reference TRBV5-1 and TRBJ2-2, reads KAGVTQTPRYLIKTRGQQVTLSCSPISGHRSVSWYQQTPGQGLQFLFEYFSETQRNKGNFPGRFSGRQFSNSRSEMNVSTLELGDSALYLCASSLGDGTGELFFGEGSRLTVL.

This clone has a handful of counts. The rearrangement joins TRBV12-5 to TRBJ1-1, with 8 bases that match TRBD1. Germline-derived CDR1 and CDR2 are LGHNT and FRNRAP. The CDR3 runs 13 residues. Unmatched junction bases numbered 4, after V lost 5 bases and J lost 5 bases. In DNA form, the CDR3 reads TGTGCTAGTGGTCGACAGGGGAGGACTGAAGCTTTCTTT. Its protein product is CASGRQGRTEAFF. The variable domain in full, with the rest retrieved from reference TRBV12-5 and TRBJ1-1, is DARVTQTPRHKVTEMGQEVTMRCQPILGHNTVFWYRQTMMQGLELLAYFRNRAPLDDSGMPKDRFSAEMPDATLATLKIQPSEPRDSAVYFCASGRQGRTEAFFGQGTRLTVV.

The sample holds one count of this clone. This sequence joins TRBV6-1 and TRBJ1-3; D uncertain. This CDR3 is built from 12 residues. Germline values: CDR1 MNHNS, CDR2 SASEGT. CDR3 loop: CATRLAGNTIYF. As DNA, the CDR3 is TGTGCAACAAGGTTGGCTGGAAACACCATATATTTT.

The chain has TRBV2 and TRBJ2-5; D is uncertain. The assigned J gene may be wrong: the sequence end matches TRBJ2-7 better. There are 15 residues in the CDR3. Germline V gene sequence: CDR1 SNHLY, CDR2 FYNNEI. Here the CDR3 reads CASSERRSGAYEQYF. In DNA form, the CDR3 reads TGTGCCAGCAGTGAACGCCGATCTGGGGCCTACGAGCAGTACTTC.

J is TRBJ2-7 and V is TRBV27; the match to TRBD1 covers 12 bases. Germline CDR1 and CDR2: MNHEY and SMNVEV (reference sequence). This CDR3 spans 13 amino acids. The junction had 2 bases not matched to a gene; V was cut back by 5 bases and J by 6 bases. The CDR3 DNA is TGTGCCAGCAGTCGGGACAGGGGGCGCGAGCAGTACTTC. Translation: CASSRDRGREQYF.

The rearrangement joins TRBV7-2 to TRBJ1-5, with D uncertain. The V end lost 6 bases, the J end lost 6 bases, and 15 bases lay between the germline ends. Germline V gene data show CDR1 as SGHTA and CDR2 as FQGNSA. This CDR3 comprises 14 residues. CDR3 region: CASSLASNGQPQHF. Here the CDR3 DNA reads TGTGCCAGCAGTCTGGCCAGCAACGGTCAGCCCCAGCATTTT.

In this sample, this clone turned up a few times. The chain carries TRBV2 and TRBJ1-2; 7 bases fit TRBD1. J gave up 6 bases and V 4 bases, and 5 bases lay outside the gene matches. CDR3 size: 13 residues. Germline CDR1 SNHLY, CDR2 FYNNEI. The CDR3 protein is CASSVRGQDGYTF. The CDR3 bases are TGTGCCAGCAGTGTGAGGGGGCAAGATGGCTACACCTTC.

V usage is TRBV9 and J usage is TRBJ2-3; D gene uncertain. Trimming stripped 0 bases from V and 4 bases from J, with 6 bases between. Germline CDR1 reads SGDLS; CDR2 reads YYNGEE. The CDR3 extends over 13 amino acids. CDR3 sequence (DNA): TGTGCCAGCAGCGTAGCTCTCTCAGATACGCAGTATTTT. Its translation: CASSVALSDTQYF.